This T cell receptor beta chain was found in a study of OX40 agonist ivuxolimab in advanced cancers. Overall study context: A partial response was reached by three patients: one with hepatocellular carcinoma and two with cutaneous melanoma.

Study-wide points: Blood T cells, both CD4+ and CD8+, expanded clonally by week 6 at 0.1 to 3.0 mg/kg. The authors also found low normalized T-cell clonal expansion in some nonresponders.

Germline CDR1 and CDR2: SGHDN and FVKESK. CDR3 length: 14 amino acids. Between the trimmed V and J ends, which lost 2 bases and 3 bases, there was a span of 11 bases. About this clone: Its specificity is not known.

Generated by immunoSEQ multiplex PCR, the TCRdb table keeps only in-frame clones and is missing some. Of about 68,000 clones listed, more than 65% are singletons. Sequenced here: CD4+ or CD8+ T cells sorted from blood, sampled in a trial of the OX40 agonist ivuxolimab. The V gene is TRBV14, the J gene TRBJ2-7, with a weak D call TRBD1 (5 bases). The source is an adult with an advanced solid tumor such as melanoma, head and neck, liver or kidney cancer. CDR3 protein: CASSQLDNLYEQYF. The DNA of the CDR3 is TGTGCCAGCAGCCAACTGGACAACCTCTACGAGCAGTACTTC.